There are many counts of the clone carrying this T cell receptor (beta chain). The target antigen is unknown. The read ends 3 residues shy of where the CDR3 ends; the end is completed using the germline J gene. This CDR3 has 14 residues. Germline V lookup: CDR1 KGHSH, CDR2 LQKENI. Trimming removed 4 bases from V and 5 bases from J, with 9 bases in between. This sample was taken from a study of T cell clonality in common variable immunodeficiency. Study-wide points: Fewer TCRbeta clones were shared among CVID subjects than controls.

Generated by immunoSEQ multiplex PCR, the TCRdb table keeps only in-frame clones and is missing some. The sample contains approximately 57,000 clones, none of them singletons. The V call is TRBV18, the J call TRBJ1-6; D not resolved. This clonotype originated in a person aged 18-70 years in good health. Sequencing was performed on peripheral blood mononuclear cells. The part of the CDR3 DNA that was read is TGTGCCAGCTCACAAAGGGCCGATAATTCACCC. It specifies CASSQRADNSP. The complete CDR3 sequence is CASSQRADNSPLHF.